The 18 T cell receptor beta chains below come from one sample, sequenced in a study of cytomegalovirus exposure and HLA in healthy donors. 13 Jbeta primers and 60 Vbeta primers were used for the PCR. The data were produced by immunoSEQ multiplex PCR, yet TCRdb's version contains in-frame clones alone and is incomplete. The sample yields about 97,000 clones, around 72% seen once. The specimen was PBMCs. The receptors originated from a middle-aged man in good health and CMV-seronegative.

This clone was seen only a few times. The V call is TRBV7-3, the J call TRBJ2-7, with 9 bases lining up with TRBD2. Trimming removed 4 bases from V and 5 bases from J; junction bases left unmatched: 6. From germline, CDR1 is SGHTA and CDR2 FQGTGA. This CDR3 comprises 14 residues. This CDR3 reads CASSSGLATDEQYF. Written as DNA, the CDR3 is TGTGCCAGCAGCTCCGGACTAGCGACGGACGAGCAGTACTTC.

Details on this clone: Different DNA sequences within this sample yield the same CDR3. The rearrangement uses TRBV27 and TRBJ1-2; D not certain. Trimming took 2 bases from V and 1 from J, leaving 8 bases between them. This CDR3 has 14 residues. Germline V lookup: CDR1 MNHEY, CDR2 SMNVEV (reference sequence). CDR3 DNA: TGTGCCAGCAGTTTAGGAGGGAGTAACTATGGCTACACCTTC. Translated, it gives CASSLGGSNYGYTF.

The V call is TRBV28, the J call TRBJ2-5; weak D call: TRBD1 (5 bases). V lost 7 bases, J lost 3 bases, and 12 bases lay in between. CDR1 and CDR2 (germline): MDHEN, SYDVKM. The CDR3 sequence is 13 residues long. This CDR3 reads CASTSEGEETQYF. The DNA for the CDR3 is TGTGCCAGCACCTCGGAAGGGGAAGAGACCCAGTACTTC.

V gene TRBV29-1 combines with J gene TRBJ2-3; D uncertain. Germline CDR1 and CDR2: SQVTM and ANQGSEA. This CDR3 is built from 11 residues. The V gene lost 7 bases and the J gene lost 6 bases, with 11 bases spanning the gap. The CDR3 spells CSGEVLDTQYF. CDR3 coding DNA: TGCAGCGGCGAAGTGCTCGATACGCAGTATTTT.

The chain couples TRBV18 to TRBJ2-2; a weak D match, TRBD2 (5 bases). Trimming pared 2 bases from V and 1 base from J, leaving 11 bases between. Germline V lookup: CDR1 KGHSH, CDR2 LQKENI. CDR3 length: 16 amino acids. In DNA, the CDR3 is TGTGCCAGCTCACCATTCCCCGCGGGGAACACCGGGGAGCTGTTTTTT. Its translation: CASSPFPAGNTGELFF.

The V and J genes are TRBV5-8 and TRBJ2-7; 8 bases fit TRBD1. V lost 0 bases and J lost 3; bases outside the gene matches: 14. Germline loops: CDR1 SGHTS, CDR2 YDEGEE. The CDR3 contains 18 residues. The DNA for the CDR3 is TGTGCCAGCAGCTTGGCGGGCAGGGGGCAGCTACGGGGCTACGAGCAGTACTTC. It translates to CASSLAGRGQLRGYEQYF.

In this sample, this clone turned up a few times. CDR3 DNA sequence: TGTGCCAGCAGCTTGGACGGACTAGCGAGCTACAATGAGCAGTTCTTC. Amino acid sequence: CASSLDGLASYNEQFF. This rearrangement joins TRBV5-4 to TRBJ2-1; 9 bases fit TRBD2. The CDR3 is made up of 16 amino acids. Germline trimming cut 0 bases from V and 3 bases from J; bases unmatched to any gene: 4. CDR1 and CDR2 (germline): SGHNT, YYREEE (reference sequence).

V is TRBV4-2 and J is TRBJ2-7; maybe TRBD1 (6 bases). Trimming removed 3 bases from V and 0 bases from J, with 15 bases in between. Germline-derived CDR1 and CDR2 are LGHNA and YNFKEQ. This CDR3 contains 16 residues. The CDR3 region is CASSHQDRFSSYEQYF. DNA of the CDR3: TGTGCCAGCAGCCACCAAGACAGGTTTAGCTCCTACGAGCAGTACTTC.

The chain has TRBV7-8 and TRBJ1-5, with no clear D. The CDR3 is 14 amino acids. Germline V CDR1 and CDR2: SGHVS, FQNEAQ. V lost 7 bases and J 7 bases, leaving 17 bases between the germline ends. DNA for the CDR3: TGTGCCAGCACCGCTTCGGAGGGCCGACAGCCCCAGCATTTT. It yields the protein CASTASEGRQPQHF.

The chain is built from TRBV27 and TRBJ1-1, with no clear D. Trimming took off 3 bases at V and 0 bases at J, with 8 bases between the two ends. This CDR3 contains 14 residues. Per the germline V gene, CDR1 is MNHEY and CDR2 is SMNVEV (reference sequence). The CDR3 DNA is TGTGCCAGCAGTTTTAACAGCCTGAACACTGAAGCTTTCTTT. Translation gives CASSFNSLNTEAFF.

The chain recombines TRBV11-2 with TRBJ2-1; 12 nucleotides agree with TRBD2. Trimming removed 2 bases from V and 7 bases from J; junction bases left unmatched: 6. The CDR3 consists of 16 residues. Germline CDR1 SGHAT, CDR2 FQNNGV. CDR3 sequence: CASSLFPSGGANEQFF. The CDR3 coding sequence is TGTGCCAGCAGCTTATTTCCTAGCGGGGGGGCAAATGAGCAGTTCTTC.

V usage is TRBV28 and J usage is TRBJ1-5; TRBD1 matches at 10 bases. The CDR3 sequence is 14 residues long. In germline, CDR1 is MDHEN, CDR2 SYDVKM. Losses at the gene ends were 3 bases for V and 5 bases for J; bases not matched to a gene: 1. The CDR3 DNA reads TGTGCCAGCAGTTTGGGGACAGGGGATCAGCCCCAGCATTTT. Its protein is CASSLGTGDQPQHF.

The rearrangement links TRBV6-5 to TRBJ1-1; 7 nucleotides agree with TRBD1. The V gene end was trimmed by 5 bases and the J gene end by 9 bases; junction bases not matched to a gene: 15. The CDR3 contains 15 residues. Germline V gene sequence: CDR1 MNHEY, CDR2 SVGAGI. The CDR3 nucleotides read TGTGCCAGCAGTACAACGCGGAGTCCGGACAGGAAAGCTTTCTTT. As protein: CASSTTRSPDRKAFF.

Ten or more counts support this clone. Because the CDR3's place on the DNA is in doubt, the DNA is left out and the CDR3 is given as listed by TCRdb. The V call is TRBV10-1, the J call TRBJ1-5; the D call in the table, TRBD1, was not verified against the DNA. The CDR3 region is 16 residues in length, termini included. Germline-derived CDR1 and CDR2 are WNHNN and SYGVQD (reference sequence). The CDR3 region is CASSESTGALRQPQHF.

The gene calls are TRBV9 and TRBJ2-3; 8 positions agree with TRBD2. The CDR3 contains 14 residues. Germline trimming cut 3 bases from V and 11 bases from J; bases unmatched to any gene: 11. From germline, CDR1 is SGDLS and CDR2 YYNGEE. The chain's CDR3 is CASSGRGGEWGQYF. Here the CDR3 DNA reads TGTGCCAGCAGCGGCCGGGGGGGCGAATGGGGGCAGTATTTT.

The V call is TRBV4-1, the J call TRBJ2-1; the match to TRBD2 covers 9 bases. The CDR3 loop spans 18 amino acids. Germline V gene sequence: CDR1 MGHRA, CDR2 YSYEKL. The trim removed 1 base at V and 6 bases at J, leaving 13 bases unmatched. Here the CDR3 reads CASSQGRGGLAGINEQFF. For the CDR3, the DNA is TGCGCCAGCAGCCAAGGAAGGGGAGGGCTAGCGGGGATCAATGAGCAGTTCTTC.

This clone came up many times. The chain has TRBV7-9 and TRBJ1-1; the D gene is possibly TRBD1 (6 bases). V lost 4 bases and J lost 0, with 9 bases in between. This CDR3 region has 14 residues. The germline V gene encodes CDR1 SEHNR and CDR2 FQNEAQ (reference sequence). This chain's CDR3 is CASSWQGMNTEAFF. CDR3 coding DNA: TGTGCCAGCAGCTGGCAGGGGATGAACACTGAAGCTTTCTTT.

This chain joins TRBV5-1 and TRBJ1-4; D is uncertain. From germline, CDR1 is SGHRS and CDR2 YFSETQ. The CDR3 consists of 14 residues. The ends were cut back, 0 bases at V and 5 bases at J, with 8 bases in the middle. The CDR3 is CASSLAPENEKLFF. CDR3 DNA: TGCGCCAGCAGCTTGGCTCCGGAGAATGAAAAACTGTTTTTT.